This TCR beta chain was recorded in a study of CD8+ T cells in alopecia areata. Treatment here: oral pan-JAK inhibitor, 5-10 mg twice daily. Both CD4+ and CD8+ T cells were separated by sorting PBMCs. RNA extraction and reverse transcription yielded cDNA as sequencing template. Sequenced by immunoSEQ multiplex PCR; TCRdb stores in-frame clones only, minus some. The profile shows a few hundred thousand clones, roughly two fifths of them singletons. The sample holds a few counts of this clone. Its target is not known. The study's findings and limits: Treatment with tofacitinib significantly lowered scalp clonality and reduced expanded CD8+ clones among the top 100.

V was shortened by 6 bases and J by 8 bases, with 7 bases between the two germline ends. CDR3 length: 9 residues. The germline V gene has CDR1 SQVTM and CDR2 ANQGSEA. The chain uses TRBV29-1 and TRBJ1-2; weak D call: TRBD1 (5 bases). Sample: CD4+ T cells sorted from blood, taken at approximately week 30, from a patient treated with tofacitinib. The receptor was isolated from a human donor with alopecia areata. Here the CDR3 DNA reads TGCAGCGTGACAGAAGGCTACACCTTC. This codes for CSVTEGYTF.